Listed below are T cell receptor beta chains from one sample, sequenced in a study of blood T cell repertoires in COVID-19. Sequencing was performed with immunoSEQ multiplex PCR; in TCRdb, only in-frame clones are kept and a portion is missing. Among 200,000 to 300,000 clones, roughly 79% were seen once, and the ten largest hold 7.5%. Material for sequencing was peripheral blood. Source of these receptors: an elderly woman with COVID-19, enrolled during active disease. Each CDR3 is given with its conserved first and last residue. A D gene is named only where the DNA matches it firmly.

TRBV4-3 | TRBD1 | CASSQAPGQGAYEQYF
TRBV7-9 | NA | CASSLYQSNTEAFF
TRBV27 | NA | CASSSGSWGDTEAFF
TRBV6-6 | NA | CASSYSGEGTEAFF
TRBV5-6 | NA | CASSFRVGQFF
TRBV23-1 | NA | CASSQLRFRTNQPQHF
TRBV29-1 | TRBD1 | CSVEGGDRVSYNEQFF
TRBV28 | NA | CASSNRAPREKLFF
TRBV18 | TRBD1 | CASSPPAGGNTGELFF
TRBV7-9 | NA | CASSFGNGVGDEQFF
TRBV30 | TRBD2 | CASRTSGNTGELFF
TRBV6-6 | NA | CASSPRDTEAFF
TRBV7-2 | NA | CASSLTGVVTEAFF
TRBV5-4 | NA | CASSAIRETQYF
TRBV2 | TRBD1 | CASSLRDRDGYTF
TRBV5-1 | NA | CASSLAVNQPQHF
TRBV6-6 | TRBD1 | CASSYSLTGRSEAFF
TRBV5-1 | TRBD1 | CASRRQGAPLQETQYF
TRBV30 | NA | CASKRENTEAFF
TRBV3-1/TRBV3-2 | TRBD1 | CASSTGGTGGYTF
TRBV11-2 | NA | CASSLSGTGRFAGNTIYF
TRBV7-9 | NA | CASSAGQTKETQYF
TRBV7-2 | NA | CASSPPTDTQYF
TRBV29-1 | NA | CSAREGSSGNTIYF
TRBV24-1 | NA | CATSDGGARNGYTF
TRBV7-3 | NA | CASSLGRDEQFF
TRBV7-2 | TRBD1 | CASSFETGGLEAFF
TRBV7-3 | NA | CASSTQGAVNTEAFF
TRBV3-1/TRBV3-2 | TRBD2 | CASKEAGITDTQYF
TRBV11-2 | TRBD1 | CASSSNWDRSYEQYF
TRBV4-2 | NA | CASSQDWSGLMNTEAFF
TRBV28 | TRBD1 | CASLQGARNQPQHF
TRBV6-5 | TRBD1 | CASRQGPYEQYF
TRBV29-1 | NA | CSGRKAGAYNEQFF
TRBV30 | TRBD2 | CAWSGLARYNEQFF
TRBV29-1 | TRBD1 | CSAGLRDRQAFF